The T cell receptor (beta chain) under discussion was sequenced for a study of radiotherapy plus CTLA-4 blockade in lung cancer (dated by TCRdb to 2016 to 2019). About the investigation overall: Among the enrolled patients, under 20% had an objective response, and around 31% reached disease control. Results the study describes overall, beyond this receptor: Increased serum interferon-beta after radiation, together with early dynamic changes in blood T cell clones, were reported to be the strongest predictors of response. After treatment with radiotherapy and ipilimumab, TCR clones that came from tumors expanded in the peripheral blood.

CDR1 and CDR2 are read off the germline V gene as SGHVS and FNYEAQ. Measured from the cysteine to the phenylalanine, the CDR3 is 16 residues long. Only the CDR3 DNA is retained, 48 bases long and in frame from the first base. Relative to germline, V is 1 base shorter and J is 0 bases shorter, with 12 bases between their ends. The study evaluated CTLA-4 blockade (ipilimumab) given together with focal radiation therapy in patients who had chemo-refractory metastatic non-small-cell lung cancer. The library came from the immunoSEQ multiplex PCR assay. TCRdb's version of the immuneACCESS table is confined to in-frame rearrangements and falls short of the full clone set. An unresolved V gene accounts for under half of the shortfall where checked; the remainder is of unknown origin. This sample comprises approximately 94,000 clones, roughly 80% of them detected only once. The ten most abundant clones make up roughly 25% of the sample.

Notes on this clone: Its cognate antigen has yet to be identified. No base quality values were provided; no much bigger clone lies one nucleotide off.

The TCR comes from a human donor with non-small cell lung cancer that progressed on radiotherapy plus ipilimumab. The sequence is built from TRBV7-6 and TRBJ2-5; the D gene assignment is ambiguous. The specimen comprised peripheral blood, sampled from a patient treated with radiotherapy plus ipilimumab. CDR3 region: CASSLGARPDQETQYF. The DNA is as follows: TGTGCCAGCAGCTTAGGGGCACGCCCGGACCAAGAGACCCAGTACTTC.